This T cell receptor (beta chain) stems from a study of blood T cell repertoires in COVID-19. Looking at the study overall: Samples came from the United States, Italy and Spain, spanning acute and convalescent COVID-19.

The repertoire was sequenced with immunoSEQ multiplex PCR; TCRdb's copy has only in-frame clones and lacks some. The sample has around 140,000 clones, about four fifths seen once. The CDR3 sequence is 18 residues long. Germline CDR1 is SGHRS and CDR2 is YFSETQ. Deletions cut 3 bases from V and 2 bases from J, with 21 bases between. The rearrangement links TRBV5-1 to TRBJ2-4; TRBD2 is a possible D gene (5 bases). Sequenced input: peripheral blood. The receptor was isolated from a human donor in a cohort sampled during active COVID-19. The CDR3 loop is CASSSSPPRVGTKNIQYF. CDR3 DNA: TGCGCCAGCAGCTCCTCACCGCCGAGGGTGGGGACCAAAAACATTCAGTACTTC.